This entry features one TCR beta chain sequence. Its cognate antigen has yet to be identified. Within one base of it there is no much larger clone, and no base qualities were kept. Related bone marrow donors provided peripheral blood samples on the day of marrow donation. Naive T cells were defined as viable CD3+CD4+ or CD3+CD8+ cells that were CCR7+CD45RA+CD45RO-CD95-CD27+CD28+. Peripheral blood and bone marrow mononuclear cells were isolated by Ficoll-Hypaque density centrifugation and were cryopreserved. FACS on a FACSAria II was used to sort CD4+ and CD8+ T cells, including the naive and memory subsets. Genomic DNA was the input for TRB sequencing, which was run either with the immunoSEQ assay at survey resolution or with the hsTCRB kit. Regarding the original processing steps: Initial read processing used immunoSEQ software, and repertoire analyses used the LymphoSeq R package. Clonality was calculated as 1 minus normalized Shannon entropy, and the Gini coefficient was also calculated for each TRB dataset. To infer phenotypes in unsorted samples, TRB sequences from sorted subsets of the recipient or donor were mapped onto unsorted samples from the same recipient. Drawn from immuneACCESS, this table holds only the in-frame rearrangements with V and J called that TCRdb kept. Clones are partly lost; checked studies trace under half to an unresolved V gene and leave the rest unexplained. Clone size and V and J calls were adopted from that table, with D and trimming inferred from the DNA. This sample is represented by 10,000 to 13,000 clones; about 95% of them were singletons. Approximately 0.32% of the sample is held by the ten biggest clonotypes.

The data belong to a study of T cells after posttransplantation cyclophosphamide (TCRdb year 2016). With regard to the full study: Using TRB sequencing, the study followed how the T cell repertoire rebuilt after myeloablative bone marrow transplantation with posttransplantation cyclophosphamide given as GVHD prophylaxis. In 3 patients, TRB sequencing was also performed on up to roughly 3 more blood samples taken 2 to 5.2 years after transplant, and in several patients, pretransplant blood was also TRB-sequenced. TRA and TRB clonality were tightly correlated in several samples, so subsequent TCR analyses focused on TRB only. TRB sequencing was performed on blood from all 35 or so PTCy patients with 1-year posttransplant specimens. Samples from approximately 40 PTCy-treated patients and about 17 related bone marrow donors of those patients were subjected to antigen receptor sequencing. Public TRB sequences were searched against a database of over 3,500 sequences associated with responses to pathogens, tumor antigens, self-antigens and alloantigens.

Trimmed from V: 10 bases; trimmed from J: 14 bases; junction bases lacking a gene match: 14. The germline V gene sets CDR1 to SGHTS and CDR2 to YDEGEE. The CDR3 holds 13 amino acids from the cysteine to the phenylalanine. The CDR3 DNA has 39 bases and is translated from base 1. Study-level results and caveats: Across the 35 to 45 patients, TRB clonality was highly associated with recipient CMV seropositivity and CMV reactivation, and diversity with PTCy was similar to that in the CNI/methotrexate controls. The TRB repertoires of T cells infiltrating skin or the GI tract showed only limited overlap with the TRB repertoires found in blood. At 1-2 months, donor-recipient similarity was low but rose over the first year, and the later blood repertoires were often dominated by donor CD8+ memory clones.

The V and J genes are TRBV5-8 and TRBJ1-6; TRBD1 agrees with 8 junctional bases. This sequence originates from a man aged 30 to 45 in good health and a related stem cell transplant donor. Sequenced material: naive CD8+ T cells sorted from PBMCs. DNA sequence: TGTGCCGGTGGTCCTCAGGGGGCATCGGCCCTCCACTTT. Its translation reads: CAGGPQGASALHF. Full variable domain (CDR3 extended with the reference TRBV5-8 and TRBJ1-6 proteins): EAGVTQSPTHLIKTRGQQATLRCSPISGHTSVYWYQQALGLGLQFLLWYDEGEERNRGNFPPRFSGRQFPNYSSELNVNALELEDSALYLCAGGPQGASALHFGNGTRLTVT.